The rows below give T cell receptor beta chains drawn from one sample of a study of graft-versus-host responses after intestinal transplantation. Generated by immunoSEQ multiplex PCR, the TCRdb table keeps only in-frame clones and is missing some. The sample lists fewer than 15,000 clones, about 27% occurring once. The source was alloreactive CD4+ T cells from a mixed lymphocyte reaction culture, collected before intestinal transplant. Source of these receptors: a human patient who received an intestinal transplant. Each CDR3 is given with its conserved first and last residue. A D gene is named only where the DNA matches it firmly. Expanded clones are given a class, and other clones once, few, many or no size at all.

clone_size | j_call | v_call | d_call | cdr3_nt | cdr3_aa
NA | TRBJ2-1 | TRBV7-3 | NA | TGTGCCAGCAGCCCCGGGTCTTACAATGAGCAGTTCTTC | CASSPGSYNEQFF
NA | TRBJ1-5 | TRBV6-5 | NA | TGTGCCAGCCGTGGGGTCAATAGCAATCAGCCCCAGCATTTT | CASRGVNSNQPQHF
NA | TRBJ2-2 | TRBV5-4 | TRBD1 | TGTGCCAGCAGCCCGTCTTACGACAGGGCGGCCACCGGGGAGCTGTTTTTT | CASSPSYDRAATGELFF
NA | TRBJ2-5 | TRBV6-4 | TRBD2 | TGTGCCAGCAGTGTGCGGGAGGGCCCTCAAGAGACCCAGTACTTC | CASSVREGPQETQYF
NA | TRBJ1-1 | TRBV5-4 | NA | TGTGCCAGCAGCTTTTCCCGCAGCTACACTGAAGCTTTCTTT | CASSFSRSYTEAFF
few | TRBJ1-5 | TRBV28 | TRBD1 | TGTGCCAGCCTAAGGACAGGGGGCCACAATCAGCCCCAGCATTTT | CASLRTGGHNQPQHF
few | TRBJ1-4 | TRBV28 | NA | TGTGCCAGCAGTTTTCGCCGGGTACCAAATGAAAAACTGTTTTTT | CASSFRRVPNEKLFF
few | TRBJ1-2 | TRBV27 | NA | TGTGCCAGCACCCTTCCTTGGGCGGGGGAGGGCTACACCTTC | CASTLPWAGEGYTF
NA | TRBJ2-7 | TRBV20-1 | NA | TGCAGTGGCGAGAGCTCCTACGAGCAGTACTTC | CSGESSYEQYF
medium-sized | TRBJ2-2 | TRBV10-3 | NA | TGTGCCATCACAGGGGCGAACACCGGGGAGCTGTTTTTT | CAITGANTGELFF
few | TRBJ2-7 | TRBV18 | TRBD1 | TGTGCCAGCTCATTTGGGACAGGGAGAGGTTACGAGCAGTACTTC | CASSFGTGRGYEQYF
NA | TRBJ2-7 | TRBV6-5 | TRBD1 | TGTGCCAGCAGCCGAACAGGGGGACGGACCTACGAGCAGTACTTC | CASSRTGGRTYEQYF
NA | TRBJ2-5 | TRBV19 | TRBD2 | TGTGCCAGTAGTATCTCACCCGAGGGACTAGCGGGAGTCTTTCGGAAGACCCAGTACTTC | CASSISPEGLAGVFRKTQYF
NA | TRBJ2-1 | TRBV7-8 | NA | TGTGCCAGCAGCTATTATAAGGAGCAGTTCTTC | CASSYYKEQFF
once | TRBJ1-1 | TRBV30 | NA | TGTGCCTGGAGTGCGGTAGGGACTGAAGCTTTCTTT | CAWSAVGTEAFF
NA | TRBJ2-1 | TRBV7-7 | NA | TGTGCCAGCAGCCCCCACAGCGCCGGCTACAATGAGCAGTTCTTC | CASSPHSAGYNEQFF